These 12 T cell receptor beta chains originate from one sample sequenced in a study of OX40 agonist ivuxolimab in advanced cancers. Sequencing used immunoSEQ multiplex PCR; TCRdb keeps in-frame clones, though not all of them. The sample records approximately 69,000 clones, around 85% being singletons. The sequencing used CD4+ or CD8+ T cells sorted from blood, collected in a trial of the OX40 agonist ivuxolimab. The receptors were gathered from an adult with an advanced solid tumor such as melanoma, head and neck, liver or kidney cancer.

The rearrangement links TRBV25-1 to TRBJ1-5; D unresolved. The germline V gene encodes CDR1 MGHDK and CDR2 SYGVNS. Trimming stripped 4 bases from V and 9 bases from J, with 7 bases between. There are 11 residues in the CDR3. The CDR3 loop reads CASSGWGPQHF. The DNA of the CDR3 is TGTGCCAGCAGTGGATGGGGGCCCCAGCATTTT.

The genes are TRBV7-9 and TRBJ1-2; 9 bases agree with TRBD1. Per germline, CDR1 SEHNR and CDR2 FQNEAQ (reference sequence). This CDR3 contains 15 residues. Trimming removed 3 bases from V and 6 bases from J; junction bases left unmatched: 8. The CDR3 sequence: CASSLGQGLEHGYTF. The CDR3 coding sequence is TGTGCCAGCAGCTTGGGACAGGGATTAGAGCATGGCTACACCTTC.

The chain is built from TRBV7-2 and TRBJ2-2; D perhaps matches TRBD2 (7 bases). Germline loops: CDR1 SGHTA, CDR2 FQGNSA. CDR3 length: 16 residues. V lost 6 bases and J 6 bases, leaving 20 bases between the germline ends. The chain's CDR3 is CASRDRGGATPGELFF. In DNA form, the CDR3 reads TGTGCCAGCAGAGACCGTGGGGGGGCCACGCCCGGGGAGCTGTTTTTT.

This chain connects TRBV5-1 to TRBJ1-1; D unclear. The CDR3 loop spans 15 amino acids. Germline V lookup: CDR1 SGHRS, CDR2 YFSETQ. V was clipped by 7 bases and J by 0 bases, with 16 bases between them. CDR3 sequence: CASRPEVGMNTEAFF. The CDR3 bases are TGCGCCAGCCGCCCCGAGGTGGGAATGAACACTGAAGCTTTCTTT.

The chain joins TRBV21-1 to TRBJ2-3; no check of the table's D call, TRBD2, against the DNA was made. TRBV21-1 represents a pseudogene. This CDR3 comprises 15 residues. DNA of the CDR3: TGTGCCAGCAGCAAAGTGGGACTAGCAAGAGATACGCAGTATTTT. It specifies CASSKVGLARDTQYF.

V and J are TRBV5-1 and TRBJ2-1; 7 nucleotides agree with TRBD1. This CDR3 spans 15 amino acids. Germline V gives CDR1 SGHRS, CDR2 YFSETQ. The V and J ends lost 1 base and 6 bases, in that order; junction bases with no gene match: 7. CDR3 bases: TGCGCCAGCAGCTTGACAGGGGCGCAACTCAATGAGCAGTTCTTC. Its protein is CASSLTGAQLNEQFF.

V gene TRBV11-3 combines with J gene TRBJ2-2, with 11 nucleotides matching TRBD1. Germline V CDR1 and CDR2: SGHNT, YENEEA. The CDR3 is 16 amino acids. J gave up 4 bases and V 5 bases, and 6 bases lay outside the gene matches. The CDR3 region has the DNA TGTGCCAGCAGCCTCAGGACAGGGGGCATCACCGGGGAGCTGTTTTTT. This encodes CASSLRTGGITGELFF.

The genes are TRBV15 and TRBJ2-7, with TRBD2 as a possible D gene (5 bases). V was cut by 0 bases and J by 4 bases, with 10 bases left in between. The CDR3 covers 14 residues. Germline-derived CDR1 and CDR2 are LNHNV and YYDKDF (reference sequence). The CDR3 here is CATSRELGGYEQYF. CDR3 sequence (DNA): TGTGCCACCAGCAGAGAGCTAGGCGGGTACGAGCAGTACTTC.

This clone was seen only once. The chain has TRBV7-9 and TRBJ2-2; D unresolved. The CDR3 contains 12 residues. V lost 5 bases, J lost 7 bases, and 8 bases lay in between. Germline V CDR1 and CDR2: SEHNR, FQNEAQ (reference sequence). This chain's CDR3 is CASSLSSGELFF. CDR3 sequence (DNA): TGTGCCAGCAGCCTGAGTAGCGGGGAGCTGTTTTTT.

The gene calls are TRBV6-4 and TRBJ2-3, with no clear D. There are 13 residues in the CDR3. The V end was cut by 2 bases, the J end by 3 bases, with 6 bases between. Per the germline V gene, CDR1 is MRHNA and CDR2 is SNTAGT. The CDR3: CASSDGLTDTQYF. CDR3 DNA sequence: TGTGCCAGCAGTGACGGGTTGACAGATACGCAGTATTTT.

This rearrangement joins TRBV28 to TRBJ1-5; TRBD1 might be the D (5 bases). Trimming pared 3 bases from V and 2 bases from J, leaving 11 bases between. Germline CDR1 and CDR2: MDHEN and SYDVKM. The CDR3 spans 15 residues. The CDR3 spells CASSFPLGRNQPQHF. The CDR3, as DNA: TGTGCCAGCAGTTTCCCCCTGGGACGCAATCAGCCCCAGCATTTT.

The chain links TRBV2 to TRBJ2-2; D unclear. CDR1 SNHLY and CDR2 FYNNEI come from the germline V gene. The CDR3 runs to 13 residues. V shed 8 bases and J shed 5 bases, with 12 bases lying between them. For the CDR3, the DNA is TGTGCCAGCCGTAACAGCCCAACCGGGGAGCTGTTTTTT. The encoded protein is CASRNSPTGELFF. Full variable domain (remainder filled in from reference TRBV2 and TRBJ2-2): EPEVTQTPSHQVTQMGQEVILRCVPISNHLYFYWYRQILGQKVEFLVSFYNNEISEKSEIFDDQFSVERPDGSNFTLKIRSTKLEDSAMYFCASRNSPTGELFFGEGSRLTVL.